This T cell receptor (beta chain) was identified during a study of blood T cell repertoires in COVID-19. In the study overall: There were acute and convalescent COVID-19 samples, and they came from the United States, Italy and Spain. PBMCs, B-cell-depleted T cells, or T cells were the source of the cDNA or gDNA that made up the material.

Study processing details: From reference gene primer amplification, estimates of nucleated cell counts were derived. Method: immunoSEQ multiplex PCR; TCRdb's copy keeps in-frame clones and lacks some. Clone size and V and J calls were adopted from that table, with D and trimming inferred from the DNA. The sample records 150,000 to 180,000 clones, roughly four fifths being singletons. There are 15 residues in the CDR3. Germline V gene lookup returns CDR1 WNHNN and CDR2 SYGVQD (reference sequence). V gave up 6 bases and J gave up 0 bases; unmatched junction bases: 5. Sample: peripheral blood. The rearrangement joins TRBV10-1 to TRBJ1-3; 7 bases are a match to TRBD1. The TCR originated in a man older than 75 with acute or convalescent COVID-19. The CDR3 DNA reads TGCGCCAGCAGCGGACAGGCCTACTCTGGAAACACCATATATTTT. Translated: CASSGQAYSGNTIYF.